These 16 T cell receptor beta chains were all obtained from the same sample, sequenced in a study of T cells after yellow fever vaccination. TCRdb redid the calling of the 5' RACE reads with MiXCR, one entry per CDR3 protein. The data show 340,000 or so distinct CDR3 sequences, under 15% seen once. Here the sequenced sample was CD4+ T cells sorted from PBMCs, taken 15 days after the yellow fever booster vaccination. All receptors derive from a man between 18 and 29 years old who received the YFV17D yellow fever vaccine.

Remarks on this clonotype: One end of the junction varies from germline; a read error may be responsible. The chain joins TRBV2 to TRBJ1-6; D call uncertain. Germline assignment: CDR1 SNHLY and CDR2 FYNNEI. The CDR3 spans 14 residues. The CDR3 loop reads CASSPGYYNSHLHF. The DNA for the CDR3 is TGTGCCAGCAGCCCGGGGTACTATAATTCACACCTCCACTTT.

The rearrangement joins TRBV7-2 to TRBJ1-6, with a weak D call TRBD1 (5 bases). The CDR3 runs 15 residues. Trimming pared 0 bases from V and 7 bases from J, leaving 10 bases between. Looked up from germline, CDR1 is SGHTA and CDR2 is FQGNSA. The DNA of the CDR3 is TGTGCCAGCAGCTTAGCAGGGGCAGAAAATTCACCCCTCCACTTT. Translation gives CASSLAGAENSPLHF.

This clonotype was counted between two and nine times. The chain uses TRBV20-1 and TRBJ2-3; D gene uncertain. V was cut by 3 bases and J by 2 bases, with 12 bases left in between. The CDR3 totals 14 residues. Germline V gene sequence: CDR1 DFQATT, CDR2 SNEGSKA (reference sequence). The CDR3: CSASGHRSTDTQYF. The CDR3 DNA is TGCAGTGCTAGTGGCCACCGCTCCACAGATACGCAGTATTTT.

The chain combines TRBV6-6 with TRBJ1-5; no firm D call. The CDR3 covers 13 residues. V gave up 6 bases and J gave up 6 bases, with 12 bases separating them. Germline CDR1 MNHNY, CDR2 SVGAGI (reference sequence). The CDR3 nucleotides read TGTGCCAGCAGCGGCCCCCTTGGTCAGCCCCAGCATTTT. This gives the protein CASSGPLGQPQHF.

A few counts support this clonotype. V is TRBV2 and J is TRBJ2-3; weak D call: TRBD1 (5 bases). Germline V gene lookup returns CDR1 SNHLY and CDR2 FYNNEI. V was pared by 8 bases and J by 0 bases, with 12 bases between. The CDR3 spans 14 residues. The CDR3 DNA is TGTGCCAGCGGGCCAGGGCTAAGCACAGATACGCAGTATTTT. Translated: CASGPGLSTDTQYF.

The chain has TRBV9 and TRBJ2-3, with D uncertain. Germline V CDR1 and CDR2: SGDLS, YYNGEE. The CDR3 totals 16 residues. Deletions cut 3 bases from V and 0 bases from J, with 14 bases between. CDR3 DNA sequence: TGTGCCAGCAGCGAATTGGCTGTGACTAGCACAGATACGCAGTATTTT. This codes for CASSELAVTSTDTQYF.

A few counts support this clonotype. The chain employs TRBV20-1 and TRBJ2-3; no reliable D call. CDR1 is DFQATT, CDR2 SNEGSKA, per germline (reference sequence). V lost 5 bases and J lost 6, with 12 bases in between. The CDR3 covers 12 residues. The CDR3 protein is CSAADVEDTQYF. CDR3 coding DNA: TGCAGTGCTGCGGATGTAGAGGATACGCAGTATTTT.

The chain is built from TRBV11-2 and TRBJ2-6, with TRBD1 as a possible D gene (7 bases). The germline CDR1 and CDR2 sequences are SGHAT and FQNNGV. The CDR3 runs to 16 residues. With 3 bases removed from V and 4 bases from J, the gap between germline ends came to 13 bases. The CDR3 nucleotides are TGTGCCAGCAGCTTCAGGAGGGGGCGCGGGGCCAACGTCCTGACTTTC. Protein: CASSFRRGRGANVLTF. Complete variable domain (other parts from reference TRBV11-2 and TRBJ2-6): EAGVAQSPRYKIIEKRQSVAFWCNPISGHATLYWYQQILGQGPKLLIQFQNNGVVDDSQLPKDRFSAERLKGVDSTLKIQPAKLEDSAVYLCASSFRRGRGANVLTFGAGSRLTVL.

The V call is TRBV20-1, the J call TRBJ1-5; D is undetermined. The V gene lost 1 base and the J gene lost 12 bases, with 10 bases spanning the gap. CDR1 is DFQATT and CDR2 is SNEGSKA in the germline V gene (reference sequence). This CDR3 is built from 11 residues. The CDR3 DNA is TGCAGTGCTAGAGCAGGAAGCAACCAGCATTTT. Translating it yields CSARAGSNQHF.

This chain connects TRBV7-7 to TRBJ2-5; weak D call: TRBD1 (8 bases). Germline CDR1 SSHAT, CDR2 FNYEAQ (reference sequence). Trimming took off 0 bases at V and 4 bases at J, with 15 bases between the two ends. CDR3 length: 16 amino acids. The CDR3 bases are TGTGCCAGCAGCTTAGCAAGCACAGGGGGGGGAGAGACCCAGTACTTC. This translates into CASSLASTGGGETQYF.

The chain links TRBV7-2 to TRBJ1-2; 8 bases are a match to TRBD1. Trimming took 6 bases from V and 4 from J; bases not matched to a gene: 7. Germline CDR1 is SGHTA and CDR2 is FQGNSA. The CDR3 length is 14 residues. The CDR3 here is CASSRSTGGYGYTF. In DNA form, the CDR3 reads TGTGCCAGCAGTCGAAGTACAGGGGGCTATGGCTACACCTTC.

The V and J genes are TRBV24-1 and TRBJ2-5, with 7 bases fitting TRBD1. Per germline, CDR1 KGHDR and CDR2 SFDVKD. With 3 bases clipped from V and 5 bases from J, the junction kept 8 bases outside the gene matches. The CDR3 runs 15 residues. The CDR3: CATSDHETGKETQYF. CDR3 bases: TGTGCCACCAGTGATCATGAGACAGGGAAGGAGACCCAGTACTTC.

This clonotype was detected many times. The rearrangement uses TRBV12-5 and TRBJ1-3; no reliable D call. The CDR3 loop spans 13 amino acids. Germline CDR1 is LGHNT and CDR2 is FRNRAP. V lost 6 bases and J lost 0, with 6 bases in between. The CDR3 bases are TGTGCTAGTGGCGGGAGCTCTGGAAACACCATATATTTT. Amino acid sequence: CASGGSSGNTIYF.

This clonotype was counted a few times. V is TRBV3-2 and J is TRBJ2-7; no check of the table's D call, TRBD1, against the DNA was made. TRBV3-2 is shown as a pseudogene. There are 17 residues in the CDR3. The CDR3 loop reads CASSLTSRDRDEYEQYV. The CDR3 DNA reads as TGTGCCAGCAGCCTCACATCCCGGGACAGGGACGAGTACGAGCAGTACGTC.

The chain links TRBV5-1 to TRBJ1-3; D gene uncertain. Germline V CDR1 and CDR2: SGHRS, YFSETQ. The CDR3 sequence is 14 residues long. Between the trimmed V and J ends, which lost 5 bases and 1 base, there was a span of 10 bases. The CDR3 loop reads CASSDGRSGNTIYF. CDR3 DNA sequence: TGCGCCAGCAGTGACGGCCGATCTGGAAACACCATATATTTT.

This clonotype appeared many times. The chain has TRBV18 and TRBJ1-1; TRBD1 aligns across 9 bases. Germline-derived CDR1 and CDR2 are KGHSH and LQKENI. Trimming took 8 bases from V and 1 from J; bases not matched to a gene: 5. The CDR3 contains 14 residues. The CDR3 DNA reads TGTGCCAGCGAGGGACAGGGAGCGAACACTGAAGCTTTCTTT. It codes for CASEGQGANTEAFF.